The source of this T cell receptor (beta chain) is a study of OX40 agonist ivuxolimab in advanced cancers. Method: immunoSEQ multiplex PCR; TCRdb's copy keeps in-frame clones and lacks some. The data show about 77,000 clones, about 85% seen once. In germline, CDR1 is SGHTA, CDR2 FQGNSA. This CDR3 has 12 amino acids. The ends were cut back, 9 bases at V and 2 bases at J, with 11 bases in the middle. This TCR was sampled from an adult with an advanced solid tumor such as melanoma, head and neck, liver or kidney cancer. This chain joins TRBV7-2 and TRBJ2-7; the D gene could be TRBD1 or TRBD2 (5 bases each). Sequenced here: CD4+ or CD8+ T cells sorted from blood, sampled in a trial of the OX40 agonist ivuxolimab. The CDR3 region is CASSRGTYEQYF. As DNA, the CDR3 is TGTGCCAGTTCGAGGGGTACCTACGAGCAGTACTTC.